Shown below are 27 T cell receptor beta chains from a single sample sequenced in a study of siplizumab effects on memory and regulatory T cells. Method: immunoSEQ multiplex PCR; TCRdb's copy keeps in-frame clones and lacks some. The sample has 90,000 to 120,000 clones; roughly 92% are singletons. What was sequenced was Tregs sorted from blood. The receptors shown here come from a human donor in good health.

J is TRBJ1-2 and V is TRBV27, with D tentatively TRBD1 (6 bases). V lost 3 bases and J lost 4, with 9 bases in between. Germline V gene data show CDR1 as MNHEY and CDR2 as SMNVEV (reference sequence). This CDR3 is 13 amino acids long. CDR3 DNA sequence: TGTGCCAGCAGTTTTCAGGGGACCTATGGCTACACCTTC. This codes for CASSFQGTYGYTF.

The V gene is TRBV18, the J gene TRBJ1-3; perhaps TRBD1 as D (6 bases). Germline assignment: CDR1 KGHSH and CDR2 LQKENI. Trimming pared 2 bases from V and 4 bases from J, leaving 12 bases between. The CDR3 contains 15 residues. In nucleotides, the CDR3 is TGTGCCAGCTCACCAGGGACATCGACGGGAAACACCATATATTTT. Translating gives CASSPGTSTGNTIYF.

The chain uses TRBV10-3 and TRBJ2-7; the match to TRBD1 covers 7 bases. Germline V gene sequence: CDR1 ENHRY, CDR2 SYGVKD. The CDR3 spans 16 residues. The ends lost 6 bases at V and 4 bases at J; junction bases unmatched: 15. CDR3 loop: CAISSVRGTDRYEQYF. The CDR3 DNA follows: TGTGCCATCAGCTCCGTTAGGGGGACAGACCGTTACGAGCAGTACTTC.

The J gene is TRBJ2-3, the V gene TRBV11-2; no firm D call. Germline loops: CDR1 SGHAT, CDR2 FQNNGV. CDR3 length: 16 amino acids. Deletions cut 4 bases from V and 6 bases from J, with 20 bases between. CDR3 residues: CASSSSRVHGVDTQYF. In nucleotides, the CDR3 is TGTGCCAGCAGCTCAAGCAGAGTGCACGGAGTTGATACGCAGTATTTT.

The chain recombines TRBV19 with TRBJ1-2; maybe TRBD1 (5 bases). Germline V lookup: CDR1 LNHDA, CDR2 SQIVND (reference sequence). The V and J ends lost 8 bases and 4 bases respectively, with 26 bases between them. The CDR3 totals 17 residues. CDR3 loop: CASAGRHYGAALYGYTF. In nucleotides, the CDR3 is TGTGCCAGTGCAGGGCGGCACTACGGGGCAGCCCTCTATGGCTACACCTTC.

This clone occurred a few times. The V gene is TRBV6-1, the J gene TRBJ1-3; D not resolved. The V end lost 6 bases, the J end lost 0 bases, and 9 bases lay between the germline ends. Germline V CDR1 and CDR2: MNHNS, SASEGT. The CDR3 sequence is 14 residues long. DNA for the CDR3: TGTGCCAGCAGCGTTAGGAGCTCTGGAAACACCATATATTTT. Residues: CASSVRSSGNTIYF.

This chain joins TRBV11-3 and TRBJ2-2, with 9 positions matching TRBD1. Germline V gene sequence: CDR1 SGHNT, CDR2 YENEEA. V trimming: 9 bases; J trimming: 1 base; junction bases outside the gene matches: 15. The CDR3 covers 18 residues. Here the CDR3 DNA reads TGTGCCAGTTCGACCATAGTACCGACAGGGGGGAACACCGGGGAGCTGTTTTTT. It yields the protein CASSTIVPTGGNTGELFF. The variable domain in full, with the rest retrieved from reference TRBV11-3 and TRBJ2-2, is EAGVVQSPRYKIIEKKQPVAFWCNPISGHNTLYWYLQNLGQGPELLIRYENEEAVDDSQLPKDRFSAERLKGVDSTLKIQPAELGDSAVYLCASSTIVPTGGNTGELFFGEGSRLTVL.

In DNA, the CDR3 is TGTGCCAGCAGTTACTCTCACCTTCAAGAGACCCAGTACTTC. The encoded protein is CASSYSHLQETQYF. The rearrangement joins TRBV6-5 to TRBJ2-5; D unresolved. This CDR3 comprises 14 residues. Trimming took off 0 bases at V and 2 bases at J, with 7 bases between the two ends. Germline-derived CDR1 and CDR2 are MNHEY and SVGAGI.

This rearrangement joins TRBV5-1 to TRBJ1-1, with D possibly being TRBD1 (5 bases). V was pared by 3 bases and J by 5 bases, with 17 bases between. CDR3 length: 15 amino acids. Germline CDR1 SGHRS, CDR2 YFSETQ. DNA for the CDR3: TGCGCCAGCAGCTCAGGGAGTCGGGTTTTGACTGAAGCTTTCTTT. Amino acids: CASSSGSRVLTEAFF.

The chain carries TRBV7-9 and TRBJ2-5; D is ambiguous. This CDR3 is 14 amino acids long. Germline CDR1 is SEHNR and CDR2 is FQNEAQ (reference sequence). Between the trimmed V and J ends, which lost 2 bases and 6 bases, there was a span of 13 bases. In DNA form, the CDR3 reads TGTGCCAGCAGCTTAACCGCCCCGCTCAAGACCCAGTACTTC. It codes for CASSLTAPLKTQYF.

This chain uses TRBV11-2 with TRBJ2-5; D is uncertain. The J call may be incorrect, as the DNA end agrees better with TRBJ2-7. This CDR3 has 17 amino acids. From germline, CDR1 is SGHAT and CDR2 FQNNGV. This chain's CDR3 is CASSLELITGTSYEQYF. CDR3 DNA sequence: TGTGCCAGCAGCTTAGAGCTTATTACGGGCACTTCCTACGAGCAGTACTTC.

In its sample, this clone was seen a few times. The chain is built from TRBV9 and TRBJ2-7, with TRBD1 matching 7 bases. The CDR3 is 15 amino acids. Germline CDR1 and CDR2: SGDLS and YYNGEE. The trim removed 0 bases at V and 5 bases at J, leaving 8 bases unmatched. This chain's CDR3 is CASSVGMYRGNEQYF. The DNA for the CDR3 is TGTGCCAGCAGCGTAGGTATGTACAGGGGAAACGAGCAGTACTTC.

V gene TRBV6-6 combines with J gene TRBJ2-3; 9 bases match TRBD2. The CDR3 is 14 residues long. Trimming at V came to 7 bases and at J to 2 bases, leaving 4 bases not matched to a gene. CDR1 and CDR2 from the germline V gene are MNHNY and SVGAGI (reference sequence). The CDR3: CASMPSGNTDTQYF. CDR3 sequence (DNA): TGTGCCAGCATGCCTAGCGGGAACACAGATACGCAGTATTTT.

The chain carries TRBV27 and TRBJ2-6, with TRBD1 identical over 8 bases. Germline V CDR1 and CDR2: MNHEY, SMNVEV (reference sequence). V lost 0 bases, J lost 11 bases, and 9 bases stayed unmatched. The CDR3 spans 16 residues. The CDR3 spells CASSLSPGQAGHVLTF. CDR3 in DNA: TGTGCCAGCAGTTTATCGCCGGGACAGGCTGGCCACGTCCTGACTTTC.

The V and J genes are TRBV19 and TRBJ1-2, with D maybe TRBD1 (5 bases). V lost 7 bases, J lost 7 bases, and 19 bases lay in between. CDR1 and CDR2 from the germline V gene are LNHDA and SQIVND (reference sequence). The CDR3 totals 14 residues. In nucleotides, the CDR3 is TGTGCCAGTAACCCAGGGCAGGGAATGGTTGGCTACACCTTC. Translated, it gives CASNPGQGMVGYTF.

This chain uses TRBV28 with TRBJ2-1; TRBD2 aligns across 11 bases. J gave up 9 bases and V 8 bases, and 9 bases lay outside the gene matches. CDR3 length equals 14 residues. Germline V CDR1 and CDR2: MDHEN, SYDVKM. CDR3 in DNA: TGTGCCAGCGTCAGACTAGCGGGATTCGGTGAGCAGTTCTTC. Its protein product is CASVRLAGFGEQFF.

The chain employs TRBV18 and TRBJ2-5, with 13 bases matching TRBD2. J gave up 4 bases and V 4 bases, and 12 bases lay outside the gene matches. Per the germline V gene, CDR1 is KGHSH and CDR2 is LQKENI. This CDR3 is built from 18 residues. As DNA, the CDR3 is TGTGCCAGCTCACGAGTACTAGCGGGAGGGCCAAGGGGAGAGACCCAGTACTTC. Encoded protein: CASSRVLAGGPRGETQYF.

The table lists this clone with a count of one. The chain links TRBV11-1 to TRBJ2-7; D not resolved. The CDR3 is 13 amino acids. Germline CDR1 reads SGHAT; CDR2 reads FQDESV (reference sequence). Trimming took 3 bases from V and 2 from J, leaving 8 bases between them. The CDR3 sequence: CASSLTLPYEQYF. The CDR3 nucleotides are TGTGCCAGCAGCTTGACATTACCCTACGAGCAGTACTTC.

The J gene is TRBJ1-4, the V gene TRBV27, with D tentatively TRBD1 (6 bases). V gave up 7 bases and J gave up 9 bases, with 24 bases separating them. The CDR3 spans 16 residues. From germline, CDR1 is MNHEY and CDR2 SMNVEV (reference sequence). CDR3 residues: CASTRNRRGAGQKLFF. DNA of the CDR3: TGTGCCAGCACGCGAAACCGCAGGGGCGCGGGGCAAAAACTGTTTTTT.

The rearrangement uses TRBV19 and TRBJ1-1; weak D call: TRBD1 (5 bases). Germline V lookup: CDR1 LNHDA, CDR2 SQIVND (reference sequence). There are 14 residues in the CDR3. Deletions cut 9 bases from V and 4 bases from J, with 18 bases between. As DNA, the CDR3 is TGTGCCAGCCTTGATAGGGGTCTGGTCACTGAAGCTTTCTTT. Its translation is CASLDRGLVTEAFF.

This clone was recorded once. The V gene is TRBV7-3, the J gene TRBJ1-1; no definite D call. From germline, CDR1 is SGHTA and CDR2 FQGTGA. V shed 1 base and J shed 0 bases, with 6 bases lying between them. The CDR3 runs 14 residues. CDR3 bases: TGTGCCAGCAGCTTAAGGGTAATGAACACTGAAGCTTTCTTT. Protein: CASSLRVMNTEAFF.

The V and J genes are TRBV10-3 and TRBJ2-1; maybe TRBD2 (6 bases). The germline CDR1 and CDR2 sequences are ENHRY and SYGVKD. The CDR3 loop spans 13 amino acids. Trimming shortened V by 4 bases and J by 7 bases, and 11 bases separated the two germline ends. The CDR3 region has the DNA TGTGCCATCAGTGGCACTAGCAATAATGAGCAGTTCTTC. It codes for CAISGTSNNEQFF.

The rearrangement joins TRBV10-3 to TRBJ2-7; D not resolved. The V end was cut by 7 bases, the J end by 5 bases, with 9 bases between. CDR3 length equals 11 residues. Looked up from germline, CDR1 is ENHRY and CDR2 is SYGVKD. In nucleotides, the CDR3 is TGTGCCATCAAAAGGGCGGACGAGCAGTACTTC. Its translation is CAIKRADEQYF.

J is TRBJ2-2 and V is TRBV19, with D tentatively TRBD1 (6 bases). The CDR3 is made up of 19 amino acids. V was pared by 0 bases and J by 4 bases, with 21 bases between. Germline lookup yields CDR1 LNHDA and CDR2 SQIVND (reference sequence). This CDR3 is CASSIEWRWMDRLTGELFF. CDR3 nucleotides: TGTGCCAGTAGTATAGAATGGCGGTGGATGGACAGACTCACCGGGGAGCTGTTTTTT. The variable domain in full, completed from reference TRBV19 and TRBJ2-2, reads DGGITQSPKYLFRKEGQNVTLSCEQNLNHDAMYWYRQDPGQGLRLIYYSQIVNDFQKGDIAEGYSVSREKKESFPLTVTSAQKNPTAFYLCASSIEWRWMDRLTGELFFGEGSRLTVL.

V is TRBV6-5 and J is TRBJ2-7; 7 nucleotides agree with TRBD2. CDR1 is MNHEY, CDR2 SVGAGI, per germline. V shed 6 bases and J 1 base; nucleotides not matched to a gene: 9. CDR3 length equals 15 residues. CDR3 in amino acids: CASRREPRGSYEQYF. The CDR3 nucleotides read TGTGCCAGCAGACGCGAACCGCGGGGGTCCTACGAGCAGTACTTC.

The chain carries TRBV28 and TRBJ2-5; 8 nucleotides align to TRBD1. The germline CDR1 and CDR2 sequences are MDHEN and SYDVKM. V lost 6 bases and J lost 11; bases outside the gene matches: 17. The CDR3 runs to 15 residues. The CDR3 nucleotides are TGTGCCAGCAGCCACTCCGGGACAGGTGGTGGAGGGCAGTACTTC. Amino acid sequence: CASSHSGTGGGGQYF.

This chain connects TRBV18 to TRBJ1-4; no definite D call. The V gene lost 2 bases and the J gene lost 0 bases, with 10 bases spanning the gap. The CDR3 length is 16 residues. The germline CDR1 and CDR2 sequences are KGHSH and LQKENI. CDR3 bases: TGTGCCAGCTCACCATATGCAGGAACAACTAATGAAAAACTGTTTTTT. Its translation: CASSPYAGTTNEKLFF.